Listed below are T cell receptor beta chains from one sample, sequenced in a study of T cell clusters in autoimmune cytopenias. TCRdb reworked the multiplex PCR reads into one entry per CDR3 protein, no DNA. This table lists around 7,000 distinct CDR3 sequences. The same sample was also used in a study of T cell repertoires in aging, cancer and after chemotherapy.

The sequenced material came from peripheral blood. Receptors were obtained from a human donor in good health. Both conserved end residues are part of each CDR3. The order of the fields is CDR3 protein, clone size, J gene, V gene. The size entry is marked missing in some rows and otherwise reads once, few, many or a size class.

cdr3_aa: CASSSRVAGDLNEQFF
clone_size: -
j_call: TRBJ2-1
v_call: TRBV27

cdr3_aa: CSAGTTGVFGEQFF
clone_size: medium-sized
j_call: TRBJ2-1
v_call: TRBV29-1

cdr3_aa: CASSLKWAWGYTF
clone_size: -
j_call: TRBJ1-2
v_call: TRBV5-4

cdr3_aa: CASIRDASRDTQYF
clone_size: medium-sized
j_call: TRBJ2-3
v_call: TRBV12-3/TRBV12-4

cdr3_aa: CASSMGRFSYEQYF
clone_size: -
j_call: TRBJ2-7
v_call: TRBV19

cdr3_aa: CASSPGPARSYEQYF
clone_size: -
j_call: TRBJ2-7
v_call: TRBV19

cdr3_aa: CASSFRDIQETQYF
clone_size: -
j_call: TRBJ2-5
v_call: TRBV5-5

cdr3_aa: CASSYRGSLSNQPQHF
clone_size: -
j_call: TRBJ1-5
v_call: TRBV5-1

cdr3_aa: CATSRDRIEDEQYF
clone_size: -
j_call: TRBJ2-7
v_call: TRBV15

cdr3_aa: CSVVRTTTNNEQFF
clone_size: large
j_call: TRBJ2-1
v_call: TRBV29-1

cdr3_aa: CASRDGGGTINEKLFF
clone_size: -
j_call: TRBJ1-4
v_call: TRBV6-5

cdr3_aa: CASSIRRGPAYEQYF
clone_size: medium-sized
j_call: TRBJ2-7
v_call: TRBV19

cdr3_aa: CASRSPGLAGGIGEQFF
clone_size: -
j_call: TRBJ2-1
v_call: TRBV6-1

cdr3_aa: CASSFVRSGSYEQYF
clone_size: -
j_call: TRBJ2-7
v_call: TRBV27

cdr3_aa: CASSRQTTTNTGELFF
clone_size: -
j_call: TRBJ2-2
v_call: TRBV19

cdr3_aa: CASSEGTSGTYEQYF
clone_size: -
j_call: TRBJ2-7
v_call: TRBV27

cdr3_aa: CASSLRRDLDNEQFF
clone_size: -
j_call: TRBJ2-1
v_call: TRBV27

cdr3_aa: CAWSLKAGEQYF
clone_size: -
j_call: TRBJ2-7
v_call: TRBV30

cdr3_aa: CAWSDGRSINEQFF
clone_size: medium-sized
j_call: TRBJ2-1
v_call: TRBV30

cdr3_aa: CASSAGTGGLFF
clone_size: -
j_call: TRBJ1-4
v_call: TRBV12-3/TRBV12-4

cdr3_aa: CASRLDGRFQETQYF
clone_size: -
j_call: TRBJ2-5
v_call: TRBV6-5

cdr3_aa: CASSSKDMPSGNTIYF
clone_size: -
j_call: TRBJ1-3
v_call: TRBV5-6

cdr3_aa: CASSPSLAGDGGELFF
clone_size: -
j_call: TRBJ2-2
v_call: TRBV18

cdr3_aa: CASSLKGNEQFF
clone_size: -
j_call: TRBJ2-1
v_call: TRBV5-1

cdr3_aa: CASSPGTARETQYF
clone_size: medium-sized
j_call: TRBJ2-5
v_call: TRBV18

cdr3_aa: CASSSGLLSYEQYF
clone_size: medium-sized
j_call: TRBJ2-7
v_call: TRBV5-4

cdr3_aa: CASSWDTPQNTGELVF
clone_size: -
j_call: TRBJ2-2
v_call: TRBV5-5

cdr3_aa: CASKGPPDTGELFF
clone_size: -
j_call: TRBJ2-2
v_call: TRBV5-1

cdr3_aa: CASSANNEPTGVAKNIQYF
clone_size: -
j_call: TRBJ2-4
v_call: TRBV13

cdr3_aa: CASSFGGTGGETQYF
clone_size: -
j_call: TRBJ2-5
v_call: TRBV5-1

cdr3_aa: CSVWDQPAGQFF
clone_size: medium-sized
j_call: TRBJ2-1
v_call: TRBV29-1

cdr3_aa: CASSPGTGYYGYTF
clone_size: -
j_call: TRBJ1-2
v_call: TRBV6-5

cdr3_aa: CAWISTYSGNTIYF
clone_size: -
j_call: TRBJ1-3
v_call: TRBV30

cdr3_aa: CSAALRDSEAFF
clone_size: medium-sized
j_call: TRBJ1-1
v_call: TRBV29-1

cdr3_aa: CASSGTGSNTGELFF
clone_size: medium-sized
j_call: TRBJ2-2
v_call: TRBV19

cdr3_aa: CASSLTGLHLGNSPLHF
clone_size: -
j_call: TRBJ1-6
v_call: TRBV5-5

cdr3_aa: CASSFRWANTGELFF
clone_size: -
j_call: TRBJ2-2
v_call: TRBV27

cdr3_aa: CASSFRRGANEQFF
clone_size: -
j_call: TRBJ2-1
v_call: TRBV5-6

cdr3_aa: CASSTGGRATYNEQFF
clone_size: -
j_call: TRBJ2-1
v_call: TRBV12-3/TRBV12-4

cdr3_aa: CASSISRTGNTGELFF
clone_size: medium-sized
j_call: TRBJ2-2
v_call: TRBV19

cdr3_aa: CASRTRSTDTQYF
clone_size: -
j_call: TRBJ2-3
v_call: TRBV12-3/TRBV12-4

cdr3_aa: CASSLARGPGTGELFF
clone_size: -
j_call: TRBJ2-2
v_call: TRBV5-4

cdr3_aa: CASSPWTSRETQYF
clone_size: -
j_call: TRBJ2-5
v_call: TRBV5-6

cdr3_aa: CASRPTGFGNTIYF
clone_size: medium-sized
j_call: TRBJ1-3
v_call: TRBV19

cdr3_aa: CAISDRANTEAFF
clone_size: -
j_call: TRBJ1-1
v_call: TRBV10-3

cdr3_aa: CSVENRGLINTEAFF
clone_size: -
j_call: TRBJ1-1
v_call: TRBV29-1

cdr3_aa: CASSTRGGSYNEQFF
clone_size: -
j_call: TRBJ2-1
v_call: TRBV6-4

cdr3_aa: CAIRELNEQFF
clone_size: -
j_call: TRBJ2-1
v_call: TRBV6-2/TRBV6-3

cdr3_aa: CASSGGVGETQYF
clone_size: medium-sized
j_call: TRBJ2-5
v_call: TRBV11-1

cdr3_aa: CSVVGRSPREQYF
clone_size: medium-sized
j_call: TRBJ2-7
v_call: TRBV29-1

cdr3_aa: CASSPGLAWTRTDTQYF
clone_size: medium-sized
j_call: TRBJ2-3
v_call: TRBV18

cdr3_aa: CASSSFPGLNNEQFF
clone_size: -
j_call: TRBJ2-1
v_call: TRBV5-4

cdr3_aa: CASSSPGLADTDTQYF
clone_size: -
j_call: TRBJ2-3
v_call: TRBV27

cdr3_aa: CASSYGERRSYTF
clone_size: -
j_call: TRBJ1-2
v_call: TRBV6-2/TRBV6-3

cdr3_aa: CASSSPDRFRGHF
clone_size: -
j_call: TRBJ1-5
v_call: TRBV28

cdr3_aa: CASSFRTGTPRADTQYF
clone_size: -
j_call: TRBJ2-3
v_call: TRBV12-3/TRBV12-4

cdr3_aa: CASSASSPLHF
clone_size: -
j_call: TRBJ1-6
v_call: TRBV10-2